Included here is one T cell receptor (beta chain) sequence, with context. RNA in amounts of about 0.5 to 1 ug was reverse transcribed with random hexamers. TCRdb itself ran the immunoSEQ multiplex PCR reads through MiXCR, one entry per CDR3 protein. The table includes about 180,000 distinct CDR3 sequences, around 94% detected once. The data were taken from a study of CD8 T cells in Susac syndrome. The receptor comes from a human donor with Susac syndrome. Sequenced: CD4+ T cells from PBMCs.

CDR3 sequence: CASSQSGGKAYEQYF. CDR3 in DNA: TGCGCCAGCAGTCAATCAGGGGGCAAGGCCTACGAGCAGTACTTC. The chain links TRBV5-1 to TRBJ2-7; 8 nucleotides match TRBD1. The CDR3 runs to 15 residues. The germline V gene encodes CDR1 SGHRS and CDR2 YFSETQ. V was clipped by 5 bases and J by 2 bases; unmatched bases: 9. The variable domain in full, completed from reference TRBV5-1 and TRBJ2-7, reads KAGVTQTPRYLIKTRGQQVTLSCSPISGHRSVSWYQQTPGQGLQFLFEYFSETQRNKGNFPGRFSGRQFSNSRSEMNVSTLELGDSALYLCASSQSGGKAYEQYFGPGTRLTVT.